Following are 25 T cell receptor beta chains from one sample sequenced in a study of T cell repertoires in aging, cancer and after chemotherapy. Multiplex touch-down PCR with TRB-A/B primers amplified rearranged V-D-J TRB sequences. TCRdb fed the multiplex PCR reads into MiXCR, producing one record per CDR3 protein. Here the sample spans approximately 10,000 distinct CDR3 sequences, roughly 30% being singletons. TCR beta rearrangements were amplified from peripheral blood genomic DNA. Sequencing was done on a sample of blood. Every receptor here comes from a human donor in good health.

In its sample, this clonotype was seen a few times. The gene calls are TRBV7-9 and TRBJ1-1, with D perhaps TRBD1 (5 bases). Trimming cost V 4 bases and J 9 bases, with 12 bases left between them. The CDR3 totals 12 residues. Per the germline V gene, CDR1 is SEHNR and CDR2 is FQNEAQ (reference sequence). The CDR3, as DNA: TGTGCCAGCAGCTCCAGCGGGGGACAAGCTTTCTTT. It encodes CASSSSGGQAFF. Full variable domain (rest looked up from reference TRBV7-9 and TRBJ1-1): DTGVSQNPRHKITKRGQNVTFRCDPISEHNRLYWYRQTLGQGPEFLTYFQNEAQLEKSRLLSDRFSAERPKGSFSTLEIQRTEQGDSAMYLCASSSSGGQAFFGQGTRLTVV.

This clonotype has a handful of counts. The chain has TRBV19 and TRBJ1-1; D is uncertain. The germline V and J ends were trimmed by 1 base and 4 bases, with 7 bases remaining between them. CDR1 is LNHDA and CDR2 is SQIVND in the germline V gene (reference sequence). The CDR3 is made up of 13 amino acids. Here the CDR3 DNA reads TGTGCCAGTAGTATAGGAGGAACCACTGAAGCTTTCTTT. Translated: CASSIGGTTEAFF.

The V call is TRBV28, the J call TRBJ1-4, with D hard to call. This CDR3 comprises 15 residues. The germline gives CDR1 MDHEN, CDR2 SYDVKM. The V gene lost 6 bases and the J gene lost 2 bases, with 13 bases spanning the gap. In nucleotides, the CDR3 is TGTGCCAGCAGGGTTTCGGGGTGGACTAATGAAAAACTGTTTTTT. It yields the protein CASRVSGWTNEKLFF.

CDR3 DNA: TGTGCCAGTAGTATGGCAGGGGCGAACACTGAAGCTTTCTTT. The encoded protein is CASSMAGANTEAFF. V gene TRBV19 combines with J gene TRBJ1-1; D is possibly TRBD1 (6 bases). Germline V lookup: CDR1 LNHDA, CDR2 SQIVND (reference sequence). Between the trimmed V and J ends, which lost 3 bases and 1 base, there was a span of 9 bases. The CDR3 loop spans 14 amino acids. The whole variable domain, filled in from reference TRBV19 and TRBJ1-1, reads DGGITQSPKYLFRKEGQNVTLSCEQNLNHDAMYWYRQDPGQGLRLIYYSQIVNDFQKGDIAEGYSVSREKKESFPLTVTSAQKNPTAFYLCASSMAGANTEAFFGQGTRLTVV.

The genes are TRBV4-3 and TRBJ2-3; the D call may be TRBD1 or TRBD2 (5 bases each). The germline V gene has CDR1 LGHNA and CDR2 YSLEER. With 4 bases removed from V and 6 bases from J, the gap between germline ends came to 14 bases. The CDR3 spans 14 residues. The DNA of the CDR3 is TGCGCCAGCAGCCGGAAGGGGTCGGGGGATACGCAGTATTTT. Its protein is CASSRKGSGDTQYF.

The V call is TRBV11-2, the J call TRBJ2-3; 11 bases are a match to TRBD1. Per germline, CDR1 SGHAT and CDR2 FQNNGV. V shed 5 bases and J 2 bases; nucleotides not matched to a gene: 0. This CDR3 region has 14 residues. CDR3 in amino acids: CASSGQGATDTQYF. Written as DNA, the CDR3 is TGTGCCAGCAGCGGACAGGGGGCCACAGATACGCAGTATTTT.

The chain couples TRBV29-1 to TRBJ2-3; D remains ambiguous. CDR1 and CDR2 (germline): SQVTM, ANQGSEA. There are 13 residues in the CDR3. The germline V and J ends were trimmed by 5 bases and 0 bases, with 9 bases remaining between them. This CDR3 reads CSVQNTSTDTQYF. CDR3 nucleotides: TGCAGCGTTCAAAACACTAGCACAGATACGCAGTATTTT.

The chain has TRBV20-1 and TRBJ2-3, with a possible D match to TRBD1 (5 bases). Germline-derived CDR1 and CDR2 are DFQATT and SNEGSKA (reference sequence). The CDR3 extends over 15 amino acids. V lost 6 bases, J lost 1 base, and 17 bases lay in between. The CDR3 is CSASWGSKGTDTQYF. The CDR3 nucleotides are TGCAGTGCCTCCTGGGGCTCTAAAGGCACAGATACGCAGTATTTT.

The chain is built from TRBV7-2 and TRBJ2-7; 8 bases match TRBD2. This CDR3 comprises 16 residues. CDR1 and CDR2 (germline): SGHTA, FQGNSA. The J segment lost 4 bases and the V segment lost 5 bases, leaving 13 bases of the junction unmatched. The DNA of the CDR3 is TGTGCCAGCAGCCCCGGGAGGCGGGGGGCTCCTTACGAGCAGTACTTC. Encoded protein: CASSPGRRGAPYEQYF. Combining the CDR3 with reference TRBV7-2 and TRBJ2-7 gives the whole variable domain GAGVSQSPSNKVTEKGKDVELRCDPISGHTALYWYRQSLGQGLEFLIYFQGNSAPDKSGLPSDRFSAERTGGSVSTLTIQRTQQEDSAVYLCASSPGRRGAPYEQYFGPGTRLTVT.

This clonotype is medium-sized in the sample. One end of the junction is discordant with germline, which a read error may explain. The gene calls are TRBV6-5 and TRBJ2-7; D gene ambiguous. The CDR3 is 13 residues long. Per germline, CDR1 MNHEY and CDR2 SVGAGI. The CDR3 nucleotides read TGTGCCAGCCGTTACGGGTCCTCCTACGAGCAGTACTTC. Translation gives CASRYGSSYEQYF.

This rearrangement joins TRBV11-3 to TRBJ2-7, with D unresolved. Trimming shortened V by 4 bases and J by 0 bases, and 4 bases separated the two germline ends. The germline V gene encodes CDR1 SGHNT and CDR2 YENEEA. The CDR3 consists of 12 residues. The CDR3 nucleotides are TGTGCCAGCAGCTCTAGCTCCTACGAGCAGTACTTC. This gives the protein CASSSSSYEQYF.

CDR3 sequence (DNA): TGCGCCAGCAGCTCTGGAGCGGGGGGGCGGAATGAGCAGTTCTTC. Translation: CASSSGAGGRNEQFF. V is TRBV5-1 and J is TRBJ2-1; 10 nucleotides line up with TRBD2. Germline lookup yields CDR1 SGHRS and CDR2 YFSETQ. V was clipped by 3 bases and J by 7 bases; unmatched bases: 7. The CDR3 spans 15 residues.

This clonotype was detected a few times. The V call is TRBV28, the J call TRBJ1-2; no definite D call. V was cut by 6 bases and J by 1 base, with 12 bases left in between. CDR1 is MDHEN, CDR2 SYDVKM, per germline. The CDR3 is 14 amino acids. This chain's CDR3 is CASSLQQSNYGYTF. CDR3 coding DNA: TGTGCCAGCAGCCTGCAACAGAGTAACTATGGCTACACCTTC.

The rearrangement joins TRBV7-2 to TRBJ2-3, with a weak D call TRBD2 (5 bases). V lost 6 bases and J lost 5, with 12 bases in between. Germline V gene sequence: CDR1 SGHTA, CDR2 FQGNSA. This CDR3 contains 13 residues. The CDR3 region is CASRHRLLDTQYF. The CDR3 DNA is TGTGCCAGCAGACATCGACTATTAGATACGCAGTATTTT. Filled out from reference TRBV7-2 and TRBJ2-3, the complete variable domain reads GAGVSQSPSNKVTEKGKDVELRCDPISGHTALYWYRQSLGQGLEFLIYFQGNSAPDKSGLPSDRFSAERTGGSVSTLTIQRTQQEDSAVYLCASRHRLLDTQYFGPGTRLTVL.

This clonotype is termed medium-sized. The DNA of the CDR3 is TGTGCCAGTAGTATATCCCGAGACACTAACTATGGCTACACCTTC. Protein sequence: CASSISRDTNYGYTF. The J gene is TRBJ1-2, the V gene TRBV19; D is undetermined. Trimming cost V 2 bases and J 0 bases, with 10 bases left between them. Germline CDR1 and CDR2: LNHDA and SQIVND (reference sequence). This CDR3 has 15 amino acids.

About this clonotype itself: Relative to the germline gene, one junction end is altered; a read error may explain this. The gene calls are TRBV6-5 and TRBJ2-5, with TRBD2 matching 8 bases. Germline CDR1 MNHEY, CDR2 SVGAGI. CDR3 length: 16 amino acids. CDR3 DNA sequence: TGTGCCATCAGTGAGAAGATAGCGGGGCCCCAAGAGACCCAGTACTTC. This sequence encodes CAISEKIAGPQETQYF.

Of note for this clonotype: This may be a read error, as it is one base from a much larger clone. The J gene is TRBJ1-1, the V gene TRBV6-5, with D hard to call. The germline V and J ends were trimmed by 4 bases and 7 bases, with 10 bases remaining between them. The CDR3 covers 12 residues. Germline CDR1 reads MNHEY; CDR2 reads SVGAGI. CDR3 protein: CASSFGKGEAFF. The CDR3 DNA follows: TGTGCCAGCAGTTTTGGGAAAGGTGAAGCTTTCTTT.

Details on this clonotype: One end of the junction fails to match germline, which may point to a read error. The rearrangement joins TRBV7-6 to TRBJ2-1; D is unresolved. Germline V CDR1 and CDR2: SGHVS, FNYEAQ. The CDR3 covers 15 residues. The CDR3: CVSSSLRATINEQFF. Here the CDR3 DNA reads TGTGTCAGCAGCTCCCTTAGGGCGACCATCAATGAGCAGTTCTTC.

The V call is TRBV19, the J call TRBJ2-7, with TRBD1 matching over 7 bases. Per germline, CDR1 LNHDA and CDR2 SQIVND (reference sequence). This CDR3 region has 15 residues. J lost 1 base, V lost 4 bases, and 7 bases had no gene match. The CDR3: CASSTSGGRSYEQYF. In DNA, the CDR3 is TGTGCCAGTAGTACCTCAGGGGGACGATCCTACGAGCAGTACTTC.

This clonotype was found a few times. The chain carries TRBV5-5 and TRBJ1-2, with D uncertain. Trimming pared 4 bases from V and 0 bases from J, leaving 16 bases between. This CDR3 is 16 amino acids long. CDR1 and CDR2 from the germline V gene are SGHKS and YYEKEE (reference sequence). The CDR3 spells CASSEGAGSSNYGYTF. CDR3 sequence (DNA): TGTGCCAGCAGCGAGGGTGCAGGTTCGTCTAACTATGGCTACACCTTC.

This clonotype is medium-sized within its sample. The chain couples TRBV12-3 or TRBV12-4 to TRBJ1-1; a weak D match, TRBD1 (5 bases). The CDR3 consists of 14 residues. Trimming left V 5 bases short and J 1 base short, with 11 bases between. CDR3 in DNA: TGTGCCAGCAGTATCCAGGGTACGAACACTGAAGCTTTCTTT. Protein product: CASSIQGTNTEAFF.

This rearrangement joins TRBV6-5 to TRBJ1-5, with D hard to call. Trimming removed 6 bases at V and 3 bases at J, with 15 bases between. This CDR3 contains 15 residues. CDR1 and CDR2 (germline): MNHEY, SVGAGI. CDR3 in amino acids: CASRMGSGYNQPQHF. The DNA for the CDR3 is TGTGCCAGCAGAATGGGCAGCGGCTACAATCAGCCCCAGCATTTT.

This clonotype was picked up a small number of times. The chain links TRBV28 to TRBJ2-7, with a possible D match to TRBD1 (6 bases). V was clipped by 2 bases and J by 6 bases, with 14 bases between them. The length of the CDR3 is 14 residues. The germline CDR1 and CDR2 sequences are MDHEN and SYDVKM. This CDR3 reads CASSLPHREGEQYF. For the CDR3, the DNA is TGTGCCAGCAGTTTACCCCACAGGGAAGGCGAGCAGTACTTC.

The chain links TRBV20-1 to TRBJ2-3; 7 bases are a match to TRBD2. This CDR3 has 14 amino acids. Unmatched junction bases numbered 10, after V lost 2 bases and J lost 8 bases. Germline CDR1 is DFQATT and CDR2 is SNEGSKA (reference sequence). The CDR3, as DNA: TGCAGTGCTAGACTTCCGACTAGCTCAATTACGCAGTATTTT. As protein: CSARLPTSSITQYF.

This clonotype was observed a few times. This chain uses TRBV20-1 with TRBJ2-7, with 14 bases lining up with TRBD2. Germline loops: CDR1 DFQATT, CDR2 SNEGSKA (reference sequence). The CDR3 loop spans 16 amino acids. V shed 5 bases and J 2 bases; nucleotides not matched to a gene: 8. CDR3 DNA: TGCAGTGCTTCGGGACTAGCGGGGGTACCCCCCTACGAGCAGTACTTC. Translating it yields CSASGLAGVPPYEQYF.